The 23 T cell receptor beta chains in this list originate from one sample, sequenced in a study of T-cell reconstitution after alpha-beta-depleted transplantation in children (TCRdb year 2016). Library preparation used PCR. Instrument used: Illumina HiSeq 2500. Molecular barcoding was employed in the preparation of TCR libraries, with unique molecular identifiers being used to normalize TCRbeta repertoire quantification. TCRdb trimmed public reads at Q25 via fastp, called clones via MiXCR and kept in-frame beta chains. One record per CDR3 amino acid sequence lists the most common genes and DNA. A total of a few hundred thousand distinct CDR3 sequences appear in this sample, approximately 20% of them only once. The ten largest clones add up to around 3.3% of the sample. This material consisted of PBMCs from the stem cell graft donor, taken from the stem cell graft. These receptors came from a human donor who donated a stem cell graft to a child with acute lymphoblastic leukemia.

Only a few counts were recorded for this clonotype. Here the CDR3 reads CSVEFLMTGHEQFF. CDR3 DNA sequence: TGCAGCGTTGAATTTCTCATGACAGGGCATGAGCAGTTCTTC. The chain combines TRBV29-1 with TRBJ2-1; 7 nucleotides line up with TRBD1. Germline values: CDR1 SQVTM, CDR2 ANQGSEA. V lost 2 bases, J lost 8 bases, and 9 bases stayed unmatched. This CDR3 spans 14 amino acids.

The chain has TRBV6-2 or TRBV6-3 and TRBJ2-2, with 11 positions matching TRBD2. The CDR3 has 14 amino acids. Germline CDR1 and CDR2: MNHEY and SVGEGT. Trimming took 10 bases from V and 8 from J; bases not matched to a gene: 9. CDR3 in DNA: TGTGCCACCGGACTAGCGGGCTTAGAAGGGGAGCTGTTTTTT. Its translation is CATGLAGLEGELFF.

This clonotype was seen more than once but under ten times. As DNA, the CDR3 is TGTGCCAGCAGTGAAAGGCAAGCAGCGAGGAGGAAAAACATTCAGTACTTC. The encoded protein is CASSERQAARRKNIQYF. This chain links TRBV6-1 with TRBJ2-4, with D perhaps TRBD2 (5 bases). The length of the CDR3 is 17 residues. V lost 2 bases and J 4 bases, leaving 18 bases between the germline ends. CDR1 is MNHNS, CDR2 SASEGT, per germline.

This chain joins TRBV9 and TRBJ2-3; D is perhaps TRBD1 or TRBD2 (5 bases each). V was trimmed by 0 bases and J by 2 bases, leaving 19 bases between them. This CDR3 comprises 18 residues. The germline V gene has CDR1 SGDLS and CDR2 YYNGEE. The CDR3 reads CASSVGRLGTAYTDTQYF. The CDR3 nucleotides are TGTGCCAGCAGCGTAGGGCGTTTGGGGACGGCCTACACAGATACGCAGTATTTT.

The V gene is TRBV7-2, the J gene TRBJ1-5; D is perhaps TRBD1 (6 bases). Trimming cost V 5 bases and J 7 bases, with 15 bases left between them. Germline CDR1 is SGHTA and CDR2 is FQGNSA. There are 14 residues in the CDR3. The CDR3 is CASSRDIVKQPQHF. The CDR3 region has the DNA TGTGCCAGCAGCCGGGACATCGTCAAACAGCCCCAGCATTTT.

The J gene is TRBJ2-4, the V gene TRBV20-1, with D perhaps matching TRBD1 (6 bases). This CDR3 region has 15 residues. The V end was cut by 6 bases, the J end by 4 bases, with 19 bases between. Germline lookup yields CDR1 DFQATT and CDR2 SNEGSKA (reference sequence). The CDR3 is CSAFEGKGVKNIQYF. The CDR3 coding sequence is TGCAGTGCATTTGAGGGAAAGGGGGTTAAAAACATTCAGTACTTC.

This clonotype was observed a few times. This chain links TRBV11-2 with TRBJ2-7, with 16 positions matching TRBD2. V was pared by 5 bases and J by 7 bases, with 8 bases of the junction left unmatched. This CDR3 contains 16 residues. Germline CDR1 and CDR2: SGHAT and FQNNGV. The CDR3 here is CASSPSGTSGREEQYF. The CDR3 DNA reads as TGTGCCAGCAGCCCCTCCGGGACTAGCGGGAGGGAAGAGCAGTACTTC.

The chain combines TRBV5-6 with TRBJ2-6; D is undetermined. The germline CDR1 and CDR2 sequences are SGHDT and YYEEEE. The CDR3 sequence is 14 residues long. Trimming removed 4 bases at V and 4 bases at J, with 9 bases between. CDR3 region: CASSDGLGANVLTF. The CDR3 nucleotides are TGTGCCAGCAGCGACGGGCTAGGGGCCAACGTCCTGACTTTC.

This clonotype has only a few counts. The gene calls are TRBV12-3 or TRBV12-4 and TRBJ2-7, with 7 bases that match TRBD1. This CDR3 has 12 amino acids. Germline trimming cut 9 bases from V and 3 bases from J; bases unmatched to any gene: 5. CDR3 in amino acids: CASTRGSYEQYF. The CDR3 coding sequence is TGTGCCAGTACCAGGGGGAGCTACGAGCAGTACTTC.

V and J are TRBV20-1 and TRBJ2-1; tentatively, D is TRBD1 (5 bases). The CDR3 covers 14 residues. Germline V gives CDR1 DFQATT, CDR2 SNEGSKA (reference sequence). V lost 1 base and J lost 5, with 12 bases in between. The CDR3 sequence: CSARGTQYHNEQFF. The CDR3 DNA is TGCAGTGCTAGAGGGACACAGTATCACAATGAGCAGTTCTTC.

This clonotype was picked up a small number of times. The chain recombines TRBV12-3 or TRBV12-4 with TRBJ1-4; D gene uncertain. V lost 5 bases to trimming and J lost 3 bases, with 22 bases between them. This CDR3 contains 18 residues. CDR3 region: CASSAESPGRTANEKLFF. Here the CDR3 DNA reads TGTGCCAGCAGTGCTGAGTCGCCGGGCCGCACCGCTAATGAAAAACTGTTTTTT.

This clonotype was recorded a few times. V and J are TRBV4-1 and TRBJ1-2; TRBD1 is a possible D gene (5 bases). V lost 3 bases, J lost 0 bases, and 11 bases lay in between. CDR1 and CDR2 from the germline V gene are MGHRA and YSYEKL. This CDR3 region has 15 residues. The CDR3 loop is CASSQGVVANYGYTF. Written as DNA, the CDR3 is TGCGCCAGCAGCCAGGGGGTGGTAGCTAACTATGGCTACACCTTC.

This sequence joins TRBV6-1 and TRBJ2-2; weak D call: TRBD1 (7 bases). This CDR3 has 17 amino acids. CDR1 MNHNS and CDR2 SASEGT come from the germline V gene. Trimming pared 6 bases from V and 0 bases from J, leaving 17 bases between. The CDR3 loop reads CASRTRGQGANTGELFF. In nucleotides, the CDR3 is TGTGCCAGCAGGACTAGGGGCCAGGGGGCGAACACCGGGGAGCTGTTTTTT.

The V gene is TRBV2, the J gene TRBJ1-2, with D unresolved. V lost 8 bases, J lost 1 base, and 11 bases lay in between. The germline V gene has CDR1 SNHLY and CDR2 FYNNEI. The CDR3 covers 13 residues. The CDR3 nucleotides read TGTGCCAGCGAACAGAGGATTAACTATGGCTACACCTTC. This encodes CASEQRINYGYTF.

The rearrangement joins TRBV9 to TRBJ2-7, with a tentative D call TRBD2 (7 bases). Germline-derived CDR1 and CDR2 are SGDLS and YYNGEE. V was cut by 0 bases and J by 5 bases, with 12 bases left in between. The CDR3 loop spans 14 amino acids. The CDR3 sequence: CASSVGGGTNEQYF. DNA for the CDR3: TGTGCCAGCAGCGTAGGGGGAGGGACAAACGAGCAGTACTTC.

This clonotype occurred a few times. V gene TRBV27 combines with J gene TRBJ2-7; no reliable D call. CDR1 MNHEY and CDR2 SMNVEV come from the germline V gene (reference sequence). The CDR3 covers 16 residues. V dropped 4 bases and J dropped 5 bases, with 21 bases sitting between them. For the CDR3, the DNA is TGTGCCAGCAGTTCCGTGTCCGTGACACCGAACCACGAGCAGTACTTC. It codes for CASSSVSVTPNHEQYF.

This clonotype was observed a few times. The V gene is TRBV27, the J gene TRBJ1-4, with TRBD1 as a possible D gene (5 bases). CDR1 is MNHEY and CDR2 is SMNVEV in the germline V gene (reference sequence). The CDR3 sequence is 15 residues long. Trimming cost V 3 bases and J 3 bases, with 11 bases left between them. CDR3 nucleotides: TGTGCCAGCAGTTTTGGCGGGGCGGCTAATGAAAAACTGTTTTTT. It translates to CASSFGGAANEKLFF.

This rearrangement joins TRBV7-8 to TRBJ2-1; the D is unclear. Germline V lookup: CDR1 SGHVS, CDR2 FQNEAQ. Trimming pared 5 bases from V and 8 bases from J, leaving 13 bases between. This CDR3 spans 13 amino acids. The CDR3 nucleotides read TGTGCCAGCAGCCTCCCTTTTCAGGATGAGCAGTTCTTC. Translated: CASSLPFQDEQFF. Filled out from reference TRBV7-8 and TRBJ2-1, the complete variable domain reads GAGVSQSPRYKVAKRGQDVALRCDPISGHVSLFWYQQALGQGPEFLTYFQNEAQLDKSGLPSDRFFAERPEGSVSTLKIQRTQQEDSAVYLCASSLPFQDEQFFGPGTRLTVL.

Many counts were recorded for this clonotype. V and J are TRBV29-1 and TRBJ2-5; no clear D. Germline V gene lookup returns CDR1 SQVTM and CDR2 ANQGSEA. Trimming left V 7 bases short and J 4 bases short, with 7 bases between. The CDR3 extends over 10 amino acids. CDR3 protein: CSGTGETQYF. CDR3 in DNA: TGCAGCGGGACGGGAGAGACCCAGTACTTC.

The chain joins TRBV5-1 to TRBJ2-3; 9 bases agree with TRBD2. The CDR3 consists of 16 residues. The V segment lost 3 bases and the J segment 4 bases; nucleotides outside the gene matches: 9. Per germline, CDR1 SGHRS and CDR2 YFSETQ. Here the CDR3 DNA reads TGCGCCAGCAGCTCCCTTTTAGCGGGAGACGCAGATACGCAGTATTTT. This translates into CASSSLLAGDADTQYF.

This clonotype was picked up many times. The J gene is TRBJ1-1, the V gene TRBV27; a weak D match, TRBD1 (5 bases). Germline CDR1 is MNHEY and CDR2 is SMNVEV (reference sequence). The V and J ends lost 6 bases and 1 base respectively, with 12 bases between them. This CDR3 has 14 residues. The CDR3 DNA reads TGTGCCAGCAGCTTAAGGGGTGGGAACACTGAAGCTTTCTTT. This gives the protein CASSLRGGNTEAFF.

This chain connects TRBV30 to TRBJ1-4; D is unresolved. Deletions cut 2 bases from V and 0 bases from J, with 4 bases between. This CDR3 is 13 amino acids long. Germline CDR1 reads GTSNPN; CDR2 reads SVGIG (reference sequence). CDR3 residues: CAWSRATNEKLFF. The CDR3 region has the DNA TGTGCCTGGAGTAGGGCAACTAATGAAAAACTGTTTTTT.

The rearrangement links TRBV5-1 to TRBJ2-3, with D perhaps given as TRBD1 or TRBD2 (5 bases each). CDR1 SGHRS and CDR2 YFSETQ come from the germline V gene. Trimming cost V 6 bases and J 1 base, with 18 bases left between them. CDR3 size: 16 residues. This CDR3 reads CASTRILGVGTDTQYF. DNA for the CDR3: TGCGCCAGCACTCGGATCTTGGGGGTAGGCACAGATACGCAGTATTTT. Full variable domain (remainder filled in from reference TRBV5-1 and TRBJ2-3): KAGVTQTPRYLIKTRGQQVTLSCSPISGHRSVSWYQQTPGQGLQFLFEYFSETQRNKGNFPGRFSGRQFSNSRSEMNVSTLELGDSALYLCASTRILGVGTDTQYFGPGTRLTVL.